This passage covers 7 T cell receptor beta chains from one sample sequenced in a study of CD8 T cells in ankylosing spondylitis. Whole-study results and caveats: A motif in TCR beta, a set of seven to nine highly homologous variants, appeared characteristic of ankylosing spondylitis blood.

MiXCR, applied by TCRdb to the 5' RACE reads, yields one record per CDR3 protein. The sample yields about 840,000 distinct CDR3 sequences, about 11% seen once. The antigens for these receptors are not known. Material: blood, either unsorted or a sorted T cell fraction (not recorded which). The receptors were sampled from a male donor with ankylosing spondylitis.

This clonotype was seen more than once but under ten times. The chain combines TRBV5-1 with TRBJ2-7; D is undetermined. Trimming removed 7 bases from V and 3 bases from J, with 14 bases in between. This CDR3 region has 13 residues. CDR1 and CDR2 from the germline V gene are SGHRS and YFSETQ. The DNA of the CDR3 is TGCGCCAGCTCTATCACCCAGAGCTACGAGCAGTACTTC. It codes for CASSITQSYEQYF.

The genes are TRBV4-1 and TRBJ2-1, with 11 bases matching TRBD2. The CDR3 contains 11 residues. From germline, CDR1 is MGHRA and CDR2 YSYEKL. The trim removed 3 bases at V and 14 bases at J, leaving 0 bases unmatched. The CDR3 protein is CASSQGLAEFF. In DNA, the CDR3 is TGCGCCAGCAGCCAGGGACTAGCGGAGTTCTTC.

This sequence joins TRBV20-1 and TRBJ1-5, with D maybe TRBD1 (5 bases). The V gene lost 2 bases and the J gene lost 2 bases, with 10 bases spanning the gap. Germline loops: CDR1 DFQATT, CDR2 SNEGSKA (reference sequence). This CDR3 spans 14 amino acids. The chain's CDR3 is CSARIREGNQPQHF. The DNA for the CDR3 is TGCAGTGCTAGAATCAGGGAAGGCAATCAGCCCCAGCATTTT.

This chain connects TRBV27 to TRBJ2-2; 8 bases agree with TRBD1. The CDR3 contains 13 residues. V trimming: 0 bases; J trimming: 13 bases; junction bases outside the gene matches: 4. Germline values: CDR1 MNHEY, CDR2 SMNVEV (reference sequence). Written as DNA, the CDR3 is TGTGCCAGCAGTTTATCGACAGGGGTCGGGCTGTTTTTT. Amino acids: CASSLSTGVGLFF.

V usage is TRBV11-1 and J usage is TRBJ1-5; 8 bases are a match to TRBD1. This CDR3 is 18 amino acids long. V was pared by 5 bases and J by 5 bases, with 17 bases of the junction left unmatched. Per the germline V gene, CDR1 is SGHAT and CDR2 is FQDESV (reference sequence). This CDR3 is CASSPGTGSIRGYQPQHF. The CDR3 DNA reads as TGTGCCAGCAGCCCCGGGACAGGCTCTATCCGAGGGTATCAGCCCCAGCATTTT.

The gene calls are TRBV20-1 and TRBJ1-4; the D gene is possibly TRBD1 (6 bases). The ends were cut back, 2 bases at V and 3 bases at J, with 13 bases in the middle. The germline gives CDR1 DFQATT, CDR2 SNEGSKA (reference sequence). This CDR3 region has 15 residues. The CDR3 loop is CSARPPGHSNEKLFF. CDR3 DNA: TGCAGTGCTAGACCTCCGGGACATTCTAATGAAAAACTGTTTTTT.

This clonotype was observed a few times. CDR3 region: CASCGGNTGELFF. DNA of the CDR3: TGTGCCTCCTGTGGTGGGAACACCGGGGAGCTGTTTTTT. The chain combines TRBV9 with TRBJ2-2, with unresolved D. V was clipped by 10 bases and J by 1 base, with 11 bases between them. Germline V CDR1 and CDR2: SGDLS, YYNGEE. CDR3 length equals 13 residues.